Sequencing of this TCR beta chain was carried out in a study of multiple sclerosis patients with progressive multifocal leukoencephalopathy. Study-wide findings and caveats: Most PML patients had lower entropy, suggesting less diverse TRB repertoires.

This CDR3 contains 17 residues. CDR1 KGHSH and CDR2 LQKENI come from the germline V gene. V dropped 6 bases and J dropped 0 bases, with 21 bases sitting between them. With respect to this clone: Its antigen is currently unknown.

The time point: time of PML onset. PML in natalizumab-treated patients developed after between about 15 and 60 months of natalizumab therapy. The T3 samples were drawn when PML began. Every PCR reaction included synthetic inline CDR3 controls for all V-J pairings. Generated by immunoSEQ multiplex PCR, the TCRdb table keeps only in-frame clones and is missing some. Of under 35,000 clones listed, roughly 86% are singletons. This TCR derives from a middle-aged woman with progressive multifocal leukoencephalopathy. The gene calls are TRBV18 and TRBJ2-7; D gene ambiguous. The sample here was PBMCs, taken from a patient treated with natalizumab. The CDR3, as DNA: TGTGCCAGCTCTTCTTTACCCCAGCAATTTTCCTCCTACGAGCAGTACTTC. Its translation is CASSSLPQQFSSYEQYF.